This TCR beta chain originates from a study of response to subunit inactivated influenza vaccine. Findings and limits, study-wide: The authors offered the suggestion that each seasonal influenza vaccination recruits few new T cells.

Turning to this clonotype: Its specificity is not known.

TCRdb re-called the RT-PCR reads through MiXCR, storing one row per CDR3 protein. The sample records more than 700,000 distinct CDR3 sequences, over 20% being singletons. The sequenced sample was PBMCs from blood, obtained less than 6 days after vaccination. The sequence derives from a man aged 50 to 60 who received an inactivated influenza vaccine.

The CDR3 loop is CASSPPGQGARYGYTF. The CDR3 coding sequence is TGTGCCAGCAGCCCTCCGGGACAGGGGGCGAGATATGGCTACACCTTC. V and J are TRBV5-6 and TRBJ1-2, with 12 bases identical to TRBD1. V dropped 4 bases and J dropped 5; count of bases not matched to a gene: 9. Germline V gene lookup returns CDR1 SGHDT and CDR2 YYEEEE. This CDR3 is built from 16 residues.